The 9 T cell receptor beta chains below come from one sample, sequenced in a study of blood T cells in healthy people across ages. It was with a sample-barcoded 5' primer and a J-beta primer mix that a second PCR of about 6 to 11 cycles was run. A single record per CDR3 protein comes from TCRdb applying MiXCR to the 5' RACE reads. There are about 1.4 million distinct CDR3 sequences in the sample; 55% to 75% occur only once, and roughly 6.3% lies in the top ten. The sequencing input was blood. Receptor source: a man aged 18 to 35 in good health.

In DNA form, the CDR3 reads TGTGCCAGCAGTTTAAAATACCACAATCAGCCCCAGCATTTT. The encoded protein is CASSLKYHNQPQHF. This chain uses TRBV27 with TRBJ1-5; no firm D call. The CDR3 has 14 amino acids. CDR1 and CDR2 from the germline V gene are MNHEY and SMNVEV (reference sequence). V lost 2 bases, J lost 3 bases, and 8 bases lay in between.

The V call is TRBV27, the J call TRBJ2-6; D unclear. Trimming stripped 5 bases from V and 0 bases from J, with 11 bases between. The CDR3 is made up of 16 amino acids. Germline V lookup: CDR1 MNHEY, CDR2 SMNVEV (reference sequence). The CDR3 region has the DNA TGTGCCAGCAGTGCGAACAGTTTCTCTGGGGCCAACGTCCTGACTTTC. Amino acid sequence: CASSANSFSGANVLTF.

There are a few counts of this clonotype. V and J are TRBV5-1 and TRBJ2-7; a possible D gene is TRBD1 (6 bases). The V end was cut by 4 bases, the J end by 3 bases, with 11 bases between. This CDR3 region has 13 residues. CDR1 SGHRS and CDR2 YFSETQ come from the germline V gene. CDR3 DNA: TGCGCCAGCAGCCCCTGGACAGACTACGAGCAGTACTTC. This gives the protein CASSPWTDYEQYF.

As DNA, the CDR3 is TGCGCCAGCAGCGACAGGGGGTTCCTAACGCAGTATTTT. This sequence encodes CASSDRGFLTQYF. This chain uses TRBV4-1 with TRBJ2-3; TRBD1 matches at 9 bases. There are 13 residues in the CDR3. The germline gives CDR1 MGHRA, CDR2 YSYEKL. Unmatched junction bases numbered 6, after V lost 5 bases and J lost 9 bases.

This clonotype was observed a few times. This CDR3 is CASSPGENYGYTF. CDR3 DNA sequence: TGTGCCAGCAGCCCCGGGGAGAACTATGGCTACACCTTC. This chain links TRBV7-9 with TRBJ1-2; D is unresolved. CDR3 length equals 13 residues. V dropped 5 bases and J dropped 2 bases, with 9 bases sitting between them. Germline V lookup: CDR1 SEHNR, CDR2 FQNEAQ (reference sequence).

The rearrangement uses TRBV4-3 and TRBJ2-1; TRBD2 aligns across 16 bases. Germline V CDR1 and CDR2: LGHNA, YSLEER. J was trimmed by 2 bases and V by 0 bases; bases with no gene match: 7. There are 20 residues in the CDR3. DNA of the CDR3: TGCGCCAGCAGCCAAGATTCGGGACTAGCGGGGGGGCGGGCCTACAATGAGCAGTTCTTC. Amino acid sequence: CASSQDSGLAGGRAYNEQFF.

CDR3 DNA: TGTGCCAGCAGCACTCACCCGGACGGGGCTGATGGCTACACCTTC. It specifies CASSTHPDGADGYTF. This chain joins TRBV7-3 and TRBJ1-2; D may be TRBD1 (5 bases). V was cut by 5 bases and J by 6 bases, with 19 bases left in between. The germline V gene has CDR1 SGHTA and CDR2 FQGTGA. The CDR3 totals 15 residues.

This clonotype turned up a few times. The chain joins TRBV20-1 to TRBJ2-3; D remains ambiguous. Trimming left V 5 bases short and J 2 bases short, with 8 bases between. The germline V gene has CDR1 DFQATT and CDR2 SNEGSKA (reference sequence). The CDR3 has 12 amino acids. The CDR3 spells CSASLSTDTQYF. The CDR3 region has the DNA TGCAGTGCTTCCCTCTCCACAGATACGCAGTATTTT.

The CDR3 DNA sequence: TGCAGTGCTTCTGGGTTGAACACCGGGGAGCTGTTTTTT. Protein product: CSASGLNTGELFF. The genes are TRBV20-1 and TRBJ2-2; D uncertain. Germline loops: CDR1 DFQATT, CDR2 SNEGSKA (reference sequence). The CDR3 loop spans 13 amino acids. Trimming cost V 5 bases and J 1 base, with 8 bases left between them.